This T cell receptor beta chain was recorded in a study of Graves' ophthalmopathy and Graves' hyperthyroidism. Study-wide context: Stable hyperthyroidism was defined by absence of ophthalmopathy within 18 months of follow-up.

From RNA, the CDR3 regions of TCR beta chains were amplified and sequenced. The first-round RT-PCR employed HTBI primers together with the Qiagen OneStep RT-PCR kit. A multiplex PCR was then performed as the second round. TCRdb reprocessed the multiplex PCR reads with MiXCR, giving one entry per CDR3 protein. The sample has about 500,000 distinct CDR3 sequences, less than 45% seen once. The CDR3 loop spans 12 amino acids. In germline, CDR1 is SQVTM, CDR2 ANQGSEA. The junction had 10 bases not matched to a gene; V was cut back by 6 bases and J by 10 bases. Orbital computed tomography and thyroid ultrasound, along with TRAb, serum thyroxine and clinical symptoms, underpinned diagnosis. Overall study results and limits: At around 70% sensitivity and roughly 72% specificity, the model predicted progression of the ophthalmopathy.

This clonotype came up many times. Antigen: not known. The clonotype originates from an adult man with Graves' hyperthyroidism. Sequenced sample: peripheral blood or thyroid tissue (not recorded which). The gene calls are TRBV29-1 and TRBJ1-1, with 8 bases lining up with TRBD1. The CDR3 spells CSVEKLTGGAFF. In DNA form, the CDR3 reads TGCAGCGTGGAGAAACTAACAGGGGGAGCTTTCTTT.